Listed below are T cell receptor beta chains from one sample, sequenced in a study of OX40 agonist ivuxolimab in advanced cancers. Only in-frame clones appear in the TCRdb table, and some are missing; sequencing was by immunoSEQ multiplex PCR. The sample lists 30,000 to 40,000 clones, 84% seen once, with about 1.7% in the top ten. This material consisted of CD4+ or CD8+ T cells sorted from blood, taken in a trial of the OX40 agonist ivuxolimab. Every receptor here comes from an adult with an advanced solid tumor such as melanoma, head and neck, liver or kidney cancer. Each CDR3 is given with its conserved first and last residue. A D gene is named only where the DNA matches it firmly. Clone size, where shown, is once, few, many, or a class for clones that have expanded.

v_gene	d_gene	j_gene	abundance	CDR3nt	CDR3aa
TRBV19	TRBD1	TRBJ2-7	.	TGTGCCAGTAGTACCCACCCAGGGACAGGGAGCGTCGAGCAGTACTTC	CASSTHPGTGSVEQYF
TRBV5-4	.	TRBJ1-1	.	TGTGCCAGCAGCCTGTGGGGGTTGGACACTGAAGCTTTCTTT	CASSLWGLDTEAFF
TRBV6-5	.	TRBJ2-5	few	TGTGCCAGCAGTTACAGGGGTTGGGAGACCCAGTACTTC	CASSYRGWETQYF
TRBV18	.	TRBJ1-1	.	TGTGCCAGCTCACCATCAGTACAGACCATGAACACTGAAGCTTTCTTT	CASSPSVQTMNTEAFF
TRBV5-1	TRBD2	TRBJ2-2	once	TGCGCCAGCAGAGGACTAGCGGGGGAAACCGGGGAGCTGTTTTTT	CASRGLAGETGELFF
TRBV19	TRBD1	TRBJ2-1	.	TGTGCCAGTAGTCAAAACCGGGACAGGGACAATGAGCAGTTCTTC	CASSQNRDRDNEQFF
TRBV28	.	TRBJ2-5	.	TGTGCCAGCAGTTTAGTTCAAGAGACCCAGTACTTC	CASSLVQETQYF
TRBV7-9	.	TRBJ1-4	once	TGTGCCAGCAGCTTACGATCTGCGGATGAAAAACTGTTTTTT	CASSLRSADEKLFF
TRBV5-1	TRBD2	TRBJ2-1	few	TGCGCCAGCAGCGGGGGACTAGCGGAAGACAATGAGCAGTTCTTC	CASSGGLAEDNEQFF
TRBV6-5	TRBD1	TRBJ2-3	.	TGTGCCAGCCGGGACAGCAGCACAGATACGCAGTATTTT	CASRDSSTDTQYF
TRBV4-1	.	TRBJ2-3	.	TGCGCCAGCAGCCAAGATGGGGCAGGGGCGAGCACAGATACGCAGTATTTT	CASSQDGAGASTDTQYF
TRBV5-4	.	TRBJ2-6	.	TGTGCCAGCAGCTTGGGGGGGTCTGGGGCCAACGTCCTGACTTTC	CASSLGGSGANVLTF
TRBV2	.	TRBJ2-7	.	TGTGCCAGCATCCCAGGGGCGAACCTAAAGGACGAGCAGTACTTC	CASIPGANLKDEQYF
TRBV28	.	TRBJ2-1	.	TGTGCCAGCGACGTCCCGGGGCGGTACAATGAGCAGTTCTTC	CASDVPGRYNEQFF